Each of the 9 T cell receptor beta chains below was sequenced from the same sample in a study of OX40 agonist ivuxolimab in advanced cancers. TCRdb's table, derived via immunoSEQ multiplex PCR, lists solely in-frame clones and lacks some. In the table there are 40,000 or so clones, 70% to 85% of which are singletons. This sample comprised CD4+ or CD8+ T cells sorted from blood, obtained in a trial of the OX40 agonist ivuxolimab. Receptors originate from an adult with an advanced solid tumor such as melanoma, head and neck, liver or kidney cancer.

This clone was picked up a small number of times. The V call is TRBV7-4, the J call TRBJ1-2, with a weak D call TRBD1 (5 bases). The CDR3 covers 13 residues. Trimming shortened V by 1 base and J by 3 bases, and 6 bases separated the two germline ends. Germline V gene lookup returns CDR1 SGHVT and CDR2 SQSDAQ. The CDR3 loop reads CASSLGGDYGYTF. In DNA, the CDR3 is TGTGCCAGCAGCTTAGGGGGGGACTATGGCTACACCTTC.

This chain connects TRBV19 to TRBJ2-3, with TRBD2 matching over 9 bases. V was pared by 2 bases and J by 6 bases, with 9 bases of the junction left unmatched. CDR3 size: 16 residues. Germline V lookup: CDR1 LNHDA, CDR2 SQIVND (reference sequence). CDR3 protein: CASSIFAAGGPDTQYF. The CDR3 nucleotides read TGTGCCAGTAGTATATTCGCGGCGGGGGGGCCGGATACGCAGTATTTT.

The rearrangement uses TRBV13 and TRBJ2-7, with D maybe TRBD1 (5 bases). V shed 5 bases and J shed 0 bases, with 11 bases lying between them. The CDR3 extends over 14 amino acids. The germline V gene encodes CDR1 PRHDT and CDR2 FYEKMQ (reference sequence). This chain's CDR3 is CASSILTDSYEQYF. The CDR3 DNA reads TGTGCCAGCAGCATCCTGACAGACTCCTACGAGCAGTACTTC.

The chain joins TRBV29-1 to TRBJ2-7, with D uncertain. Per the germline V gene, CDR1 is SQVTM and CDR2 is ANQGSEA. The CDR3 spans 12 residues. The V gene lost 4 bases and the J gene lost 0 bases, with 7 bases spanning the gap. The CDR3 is CSVVATSYEQYF. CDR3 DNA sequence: TGCAGCGTTGTGGCTACCTCCTACGAGCAGTACTTC.

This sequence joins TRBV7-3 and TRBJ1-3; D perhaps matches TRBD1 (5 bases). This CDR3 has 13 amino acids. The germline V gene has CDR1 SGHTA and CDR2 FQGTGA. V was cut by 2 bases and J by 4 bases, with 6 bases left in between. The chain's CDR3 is CASSLGDGNTIYF. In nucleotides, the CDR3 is TGTGCCAGCAGCTTAGGGGACGGAAACACCATATATTTT.

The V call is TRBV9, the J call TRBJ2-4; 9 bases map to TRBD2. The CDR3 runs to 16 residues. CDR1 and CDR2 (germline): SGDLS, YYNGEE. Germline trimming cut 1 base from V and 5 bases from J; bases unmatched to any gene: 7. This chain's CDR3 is CASSVQRAGGQNIQYF. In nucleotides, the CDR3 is TGTGCCAGCAGCGTACAGCGGGCGGGAGGGCAAAACATTCAGTACTTC.

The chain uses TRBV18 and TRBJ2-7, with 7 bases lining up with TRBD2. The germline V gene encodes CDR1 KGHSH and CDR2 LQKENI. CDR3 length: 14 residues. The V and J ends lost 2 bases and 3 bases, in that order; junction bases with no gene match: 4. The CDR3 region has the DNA TGTGCCAGCTCACCATCCAGGGAGGGCTACGAGCAGTACTTC. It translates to CASSPSREGYEQYF.

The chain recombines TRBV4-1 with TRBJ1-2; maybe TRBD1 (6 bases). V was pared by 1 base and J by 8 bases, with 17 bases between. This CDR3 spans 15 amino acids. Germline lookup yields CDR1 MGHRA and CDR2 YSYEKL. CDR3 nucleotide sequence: TGCGCCAGCAGCCAAGTTATAGTGGGGGCTGCGGGCTACACCTTC. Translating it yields CASSQVIVGAAGYTF.

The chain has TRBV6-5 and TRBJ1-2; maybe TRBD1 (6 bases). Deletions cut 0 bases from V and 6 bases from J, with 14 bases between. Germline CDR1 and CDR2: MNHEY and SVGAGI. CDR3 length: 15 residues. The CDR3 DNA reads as TGTGCCAGCAGTTACTCGATGGTGGGGGCCGATGGCTACACCTTC. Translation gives CASSYSMVGADGYTF.